What follows describes a single T cell receptor (beta chain). As processed by the authors: Cell counts per sample came from amplifying reference gene primers. Here immunoSEQ multiplex PCR was the method, and the copy in TCRdb shows in-frame clones only, minus some. Clone size and the V and J calls come from that table; the DNA yielded D and trimming. The sample consists of 180,000 or so clones, almost 85% of them appearing once. These data originate in a study of blood T cell repertoires in COVID-19. The TCR comes from a man between 35 and 55 years old who had recovered from COVID-19. Sequencing input: peripheral blood.

The CDR3 loop is CASSIRGQETQYF. The CDR3 bases are TGTGCCAGCTCAATCAGGGGGCAGGAGACCCAGTACTTC. The rearrangement links TRBV27 to TRBJ2-5; TRBD1 aligns across 8 bases. Germline CDR1 and CDR2: MNHEY and SMNVEV (reference sequence). The length of the CDR3 is 13 residues. With V trimmed by 8 bases and J by 5 bases, 7 bases remained unmatched.